This T cell receptor beta chain was captured in a study of T cells in localized non-small cell lung cancer. Overall study findings and caveats: Maximal T cell clonality occurred in uninvolved adjacent lung, with tumor ranking below it. In adjacent lung appeared a median around 54 of the top 100 tumor clones. Longer overall survival accompanied higher blood T cell density. Investigators sequenced only a single tumor region, leaving heterogeneity possible.

V was pared by 7 bases and J by 10 bases, with 10 bases of the junction left unmatched. Germline V lookup: CDR1 MDHEN, CDR2 SYDVKM. The CDR3 has 13 residues. This clone was picked up one time. Its antigen is currently unknown. Sequencing was performed with immunoSEQ multiplex PCR; in TCRdb, only in-frame clones are kept and a portion is missing. The sample records about 25,000 clones, approximately 83% being singletons. This clonotype originated in a male donor aged 60 or over with stage II squamous cell lung carcinoma. The gene calls are TRBV28 and TRBJ1-1, with 9 bases lining up with TRBD1. Sequencing used peripheral blood, obtained before any cancer treatment. CDR3 residues: CASTQGDRVVAFF. CDR3 sequence (DNA): TGTGCCAGCACCCAGGGGGACAGGGTAGTAGCTTTCTTT.